The clone carrying this T cell receptor (beta chain) was seen at least ten times. V shed 2 bases and J shed 5 bases, with 9 bases lying between them. The CDR3 is 12 residues long. The germline V gene encodes CDR1 GTSNPN and CDR2 SVGIG (reference sequence). This sample stems from a study of neurological immune-mediated disorders. The time point denotes: longitudinal time-point 2. Individuals who volunteered at a blood bank located in Maryland, USA, made up the group of healthy controls. The unsorted libraries originated from 2 million PBMCs that had been stored at -80 C. cDNA synthesis was performed by 5'RACE with 10-nucleotide random UMIs. Per sequencing run, 15-18 subjects together gave over 180 million TCR-beta sequences. TCRdb passed the 5' RACE reads through MiXCR, listing each CDR3 protein once. Here the sample spans roughly 60,000 distinct CDR3 sequences, around 10% being singletons.

The gene calls are TRBV30 and TRBJ2-5; TRBD1 is a possible D gene (6 bases). The clonotype was recovered from a man younger than 40 in good health. The sequenced material came from PBMCs. In DNA, the CDR3 is TGTGCCTGGAGTACAGGGCGCGAGACCCAGTACTTC. It is translated as CAWSTGRETQYF. Full variable domain (rest looked up from reference TRBV30 and TRBJ2-5): SQTIHQWPATLVQPVGSPLSLECTVEGTSNPNLYWYRQAAGRGLQLLFYSVGIGQISSEVPQNLSASRPQDRQFILSSKKLLLSDSGFYLCAWSTGRETQYFGPGTRLLVL.